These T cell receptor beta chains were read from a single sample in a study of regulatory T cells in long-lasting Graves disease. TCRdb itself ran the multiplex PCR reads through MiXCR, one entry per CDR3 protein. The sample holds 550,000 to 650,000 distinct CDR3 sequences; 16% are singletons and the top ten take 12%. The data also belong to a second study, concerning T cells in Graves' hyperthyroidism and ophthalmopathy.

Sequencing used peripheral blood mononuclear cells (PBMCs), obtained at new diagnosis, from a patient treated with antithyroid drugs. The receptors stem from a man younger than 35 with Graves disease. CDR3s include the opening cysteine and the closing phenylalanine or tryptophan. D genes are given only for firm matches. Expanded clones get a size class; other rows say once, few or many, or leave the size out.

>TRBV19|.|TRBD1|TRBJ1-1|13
TGTGCCAGTAGTATAGATAAGGGGGCGACGGCTTTCTTT
CASSIDKGATAFF
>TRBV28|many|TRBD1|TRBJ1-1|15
TGTGCCAGCAGCCGCAGGGGGTTACGGAACACTGAAGCTTTCTTT
CASSRRGLRNTEAFF
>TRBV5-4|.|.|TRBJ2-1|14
TGTGCCAGCACCCCTTCGGCAGGGGACAATGAGCAGTTCTTC
CASTPSAGDNEQFF
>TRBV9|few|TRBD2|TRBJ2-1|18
TGTGCCAGCAGCGTAGGCTGGGGCGGCGGGAGCTCCCGCAATGAGCAGTTCTTC
CASSVGWGGGSSRNEQFF
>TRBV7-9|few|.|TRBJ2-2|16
TGTGCCAGCAGCGCACGGGGGAAAGAGAACACCGGGGAGCTGTTTTTT
CASSARGKENTGELFF
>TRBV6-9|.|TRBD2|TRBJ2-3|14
TGCGCCAGCAGTGGTCGACTAGCGGGAGATACGCAGTATTTT
CASSGRLAGDTQYF
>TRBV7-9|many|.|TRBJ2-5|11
TGTGCCAGCAGCTCCCCGTTGGCTTTCTACTTC
CASSSPLAFYF
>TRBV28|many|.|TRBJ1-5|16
TGTGCCAGCAGTTTTCCTCAGGGTGAACGGAATCAGCCCCAGCATTTT
CASSFPQGERNQPQHF
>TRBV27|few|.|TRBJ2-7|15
TGTGCCAGCAGCCTTACTCCACCCTTATCCTACGAGCAGTACTTC
CASSLTPPLSYEQYF
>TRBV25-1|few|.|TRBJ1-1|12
TGTGCCAGCAGTGGGGGAGACATTCTTGCTTTCTTT
CASSGGDILAFF
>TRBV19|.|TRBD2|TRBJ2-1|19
TGTGCCAGTAGTACGGGGGTTGGTAGCGGGAGCGTTTCCTACAATGAGCAGTTCTTC
CASSTGVGSGSVSYNEQFF
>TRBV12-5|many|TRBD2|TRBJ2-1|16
TGTGCTAGTGGTTTTATTCAGCGGGAGGTCTACAATGAGCAGTTCTTC
CASGFIQREVYNEQFF
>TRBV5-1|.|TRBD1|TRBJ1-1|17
TGCGCCAGCAGCTTGGTTGAGGGACAGGGGGCGCGGACTGAAGCTTTCTTT
CASSLVEGQGARTEAFF
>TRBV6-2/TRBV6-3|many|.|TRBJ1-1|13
TGTGCCAGCAGTTACCGTGGGATGACTGAAGCTTTCTTT
CASSYRGMTEAFF
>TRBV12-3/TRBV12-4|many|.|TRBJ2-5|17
TGTGCCAGCAGTTTAGAGAGAGTGACGGTTACCAGAGAGACCCAGTACTTC
CASSLERVTVTRETQYF
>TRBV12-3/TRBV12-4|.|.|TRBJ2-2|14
TGTGCCAGCAGTCCCACCGATGGCACCGGGGAGCTGTTTTTT
CASSPTDGTGELFF
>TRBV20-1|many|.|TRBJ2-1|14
TGCAGTGCTCACCCCTCGAGCTCCTACAATGAGCAGTTCTTC
CSAHPSSSYNEQFF
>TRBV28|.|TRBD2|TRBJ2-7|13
TGTGCCAGCAGGCGGGAGCTGTTCAACGAGCAGTACTTC
CASRRELFNEQYF
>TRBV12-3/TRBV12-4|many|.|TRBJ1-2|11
TGTGCCAGCAGCTTGGCCTATGGCTACACCTTC
CASSLAYGYTF
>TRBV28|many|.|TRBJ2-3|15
TGTGCCAGCAGCCTTACCACATCCCCCACAGATACGCAGTATTTT
CASSLTTSPTDTQYF
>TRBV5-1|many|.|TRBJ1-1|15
TGCGCCAGCAGCCTACCGACACGGACGGAGACTGAAGCTTTCTTT
CASSLPTRTETEAFF
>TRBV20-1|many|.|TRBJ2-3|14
TGCAGTGCTAGAGGGGTCGGGAGCGGCGATACGCAGTATTTT
CSARGVGSGDTQYF
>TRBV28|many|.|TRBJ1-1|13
TGTGCCAGCAGTTTTAACCCGAACACTGAAGCTTTCTTT
CASSFNPNTEAFF
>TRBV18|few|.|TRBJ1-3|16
TGTGCCAGCTCTGTCTCCCCCCCGAGATCTGGAAACACCATATATTTT
CASSVSPPRSGNTIYF
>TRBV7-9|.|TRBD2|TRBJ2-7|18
TGTGCCAGCAGCCCGGGGGGGGGTGGGGTAGCGCCCTCCTACGAGCAGTACTTC
CASSPGGGGVAPSYEQYF
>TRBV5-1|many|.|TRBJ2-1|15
TGCGCCAGCAGCTTGGTATCGCGGCCAAGCAATGAGCAGTTCTTC
CASSLVSRPSNEQFF
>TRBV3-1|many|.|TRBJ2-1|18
TGTGCCAGCAGCCAAGGCCCCCGGACTTCCCATATCGATGGTGAGCAGTTCTTC
CASSQGPRTSHIDGEQFF
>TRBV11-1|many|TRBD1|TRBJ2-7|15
TGTGCCAGCAGCCCCCGATCGGGACAGAGCTACGAGCAGTACTTC
CASSPRSGQSYEQYF
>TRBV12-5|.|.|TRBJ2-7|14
TGTGCTAGTGGTACCGGGACATCGTCCTACGAGCAGTACTTC
CASGTGTSSYEQYF
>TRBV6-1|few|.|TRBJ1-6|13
TGTGCCAGCAGTGAATACGGTGGCTCACCCCTCCACTTT
CASSEYGGSPLHF
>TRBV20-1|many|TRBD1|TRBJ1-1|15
TGCAGTGCTAGAGACCCCGGGACAGTGAACACTGAAGCTTTCTTT
CSARDPGTVNTEAFF
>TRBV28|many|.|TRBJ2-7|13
TGTGCCAGCTCCGGGACTGCCTCCTACGAGCAGTACTTC
CASSGTASYEQYF
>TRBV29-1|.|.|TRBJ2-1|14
TGCAGCGTTGAAGTGGCACCTAACTACAATGAGCAGTTCTTC
CSVEVAPNYNEQFF
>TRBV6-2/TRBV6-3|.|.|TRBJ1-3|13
TGTGCCAGCAGTGAATATCCCGGAAACACCATATATTTT
CASSEYPGNTIYF
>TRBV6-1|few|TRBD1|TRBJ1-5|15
TGTGCCAGCAGTGAACAGAGACAGGGGGATCAGCCCCAGCATTTT
CASSEQRQGDQPQHF
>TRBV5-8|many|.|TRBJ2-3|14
TGTGCCAGCAGCCCCAACCCGGGGTCGGATACGCAGTATTTT
CASSPNPGSDTQYF
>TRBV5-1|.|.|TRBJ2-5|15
TGCGCCAGCAGCACAGGGAGGTTGACCCAGGAGACCCAGTACTTC
CASSTGRLTQETQYF
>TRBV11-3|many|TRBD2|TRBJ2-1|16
TGTGCCAGCAGCAAGGGGGGGACTAGCTCCTACAATGAGCAGTTCTTC
CASSKGGTSSYNEQFF
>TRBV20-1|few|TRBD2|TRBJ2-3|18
TGCAGTGCTAGAGATTTTAGCGGGAGTTCACGAGGGACAGATACGCAGTATTTT
CSARDFSGSSRGTDTQYF
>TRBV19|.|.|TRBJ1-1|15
TGTGCCAGTAACGCACAGGGAGCGGCGAACACTGAAGCTTTCTTT
CASNAQGAANTEAFF
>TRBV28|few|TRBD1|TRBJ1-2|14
TGTGCCAGCAGGACCCTTACAGGGGGAAGTGGCTACACCTTC
CASRTLTGGSGYTF
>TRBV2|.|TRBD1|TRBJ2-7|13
TGTGCCAGCAGTGCACAGGGGCCCTACGAGCAGTACTTC
CASSAQGPYEQYF
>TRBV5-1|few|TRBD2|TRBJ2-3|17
TGCGCCAGCAGCTCGGGACTAGCGGGAGGGAGCACAGATACGCAGTATTTT
CASSSGLAGGSTDTQYF
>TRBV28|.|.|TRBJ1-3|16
TGTGCCAGCAGTCCCCCAGCAGGGGCGGCTGGAAACACCATATATTTT
CASSPPAGAAGNTIYF
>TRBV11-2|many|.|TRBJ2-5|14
TGTGCCAGCAGCTCTGACTTCCAGCAAGAGACCCAGTACTTC
CASSSDFQQETQYF
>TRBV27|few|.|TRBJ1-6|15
TGTGCCAGCAGTTCGGCGGGGTCCTATAATTCACCCCTCCACTTT
CASSSAGSYNSPLHF
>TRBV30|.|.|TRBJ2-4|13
TGTGCCGGAAAGGGGGGGGTCGGAAACATTCAGTACTTC
CAGKGGVGNIQYF
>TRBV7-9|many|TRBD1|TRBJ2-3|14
TGTGCCAGCAGCTCGCAGGGGGCCGGAGATACGCAGTATTTT
CASSSQGAGDTQYF
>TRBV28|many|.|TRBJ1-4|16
TGTGCCAGCAGTTTACGGTGGGGAGGAACTAATGAAAAACTGTTTTTT
CASSLRWGGTNEKLFF
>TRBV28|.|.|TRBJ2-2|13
TGTGCCAGCAGCCTAGGTGCCGGTACGGAGCTGTTTTTT
CASSLGAGTELFF
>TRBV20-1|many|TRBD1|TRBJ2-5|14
TGCAGTGCTAGCTGGGGACAGTCCCAAGAGACCCAGTACTTC
CSASWGQSQETQYF
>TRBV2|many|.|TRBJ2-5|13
TGTGCCAGCAGTGAAGGCTATTCCGAGACCCAGTACTTC
CASSEGYSETQYF
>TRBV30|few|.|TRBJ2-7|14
TGTGCCTGGAGTCGACTAGAAGGGGCCTACGAGCAGTACTTC
CAWSRLEGAYEQYF
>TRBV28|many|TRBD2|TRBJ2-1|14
TGTGCCAGCAGAACTAGCGGGAGCTCCAATGAGCAGTTCTTC
CASRTSGSSNEQFF
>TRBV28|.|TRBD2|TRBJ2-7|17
TGTGCCAGCAGTTTCAGGGCTAGCGGGAGAGGTGCGAACGAGCAGTACTTC
CASSFRASGRGANEQYF
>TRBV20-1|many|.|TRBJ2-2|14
TGCAGTGCTAGGGGGCCTGGCGGCACCGGGGAGCTGTTTTTT
CSARGPGGTGELFF
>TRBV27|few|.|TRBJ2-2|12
TGTGCCAGCAGTCAGGGGTTCGGGGAGCTGTTTTTT
CASSQGFGELFF
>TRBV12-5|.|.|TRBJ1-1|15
TGTGCTAGCTTGGGGCAGGTTTACGGGAACACTGAAGCTTTCTTT
CASLGQVYGNTEAFF
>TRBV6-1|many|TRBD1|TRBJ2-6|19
TGTGCCAGCAGTCGCTTAGGGGACAGGGGGCGATTTGGGGCCAACGTCCTGACTTTC
CASSRLGDRGRFGANVLTF
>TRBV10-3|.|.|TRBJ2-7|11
TGTGCCATCGGTAGCTCCTACGAGCAGTACTTC
CAIGSSYEQYF